The 27 T cell receptor beta chains in this list originate from one sample, sequenced in a study of cytomegalovirus exposure and HLA in healthy donors. PCR used 60 Vbeta primers and 13 Jbeta primers. Libraries were prepared by immunoSEQ multiplex PCR; TCRdb keeps only in-frame clonotypes and omits some of them. This sample has about 160,000 clones, with around 60% found just once. Input material: PBMCs. All receptors derive from a woman aged 60 to 75 in good health and CMV-seropositive.

This clone appeared many times. The V and J genes are TRBV2 and TRBJ1-4; the match to TRBD1 covers 7 bases. Germline CDR1 reads SNHLY; CDR2 reads FYNNEI. V shed 6 bases, J shed 8 bases, and the junction held 9 bases outside the gene matches. The CDR3 is made up of 14 amino acids. The CDR3 nucleotides are TGTGCCAGCAGACCCACAGGGGCTGACGAAAAACTGTTTTTT. It translates to CASRPTGADEKLFF. The whole variable domain, filled in from reference TRBV2 and TRBJ1-4, reads EPEVTQTPSHQVTQMGQEVILRCVPISNHLYFYWYRQILGQKVEFLVSFYNNEISEKSEIFDDQFSVERPDGSNFTLKIRSTKLEDSAMYFCASRPTGADEKLFFGSGTQLSVL.

V and J are TRBV2 and TRBJ2-5; TRBD2 is a possible D gene (6 bases). Trimming stripped 3 bases from V and 4 bases from J, with 9 bases between. Germline V lookup: CDR1 SNHLY, CDR2 FYNNEI. The length of the CDR3 is 13 residues. The DNA for the CDR3 is TGTGCCAGCAGTGACGGGGGTGCAGAGACCCAGTACTTC. This translates into CASSDGGAETQYF.

The V call is TRBV27, the J call TRBJ2-7; 9 bases align to TRBD1. Trimming cost V 4 bases and J 2 bases; bases outside gene matches: 6. This CDR3 comprises 15 residues. Germline CDR1 and CDR2: MNHEY and SMNVEV (reference sequence). The CDR3 loop is CASSSPGQGAYEQYF. The DNA for the CDR3 is TGTGCCAGCAGTTCTCCGGGACAGGGAGCCTACGAGCAGTACTTC.

This clone was seen a handful of times. The gene calls are TRBV19 and TRBJ2-7; 7 nucleotides line up with TRBD2. Germline CDR1 LNHDA, CDR2 SQIVND (reference sequence). V shed 3 bases and J 6 bases; nucleotides not matched to a gene: 8. The CDR3 totals 14 residues. The CDR3 loop is CASSMGGSSVEQYF. DNA for the CDR3: TGTGCCAGTAGTATGGGGGGGTCATCGGTCGAGCAGTACTTC. The entire variable domain, with the rest obtained from reference TRBV19 and TRBJ2-7, is as follows: DGGITQSPKYLFRKEGQNVTLSCEQNLNHDAMYWYRQDPGQGLRLIYYSQIVNDFQKGDIAEGYSVSREKKESFPLTVTSAQKNPTAFYLCASSMGGSSVEQYFGPGTRLTVT.

This sequence joins TRBV7-2 and TRBJ2-1; possibly TRBD2 for D (6 bases). The CDR3 has 17 amino acids. Trimming left V 0 bases short and J 4 bases short, with 16 bases between. Germline V gene sequence: CDR1 SGHTA, CDR2 FQGNSA. The CDR3 region has the DNA TGTGCCAGCAGCTTAGCTACTAGCTACACAATTTACAATGAGCAGTTCTTC. This gives the protein CASSLATSYTIYNEQFF.

This chain uses TRBV5-1 with TRBJ2-1; D may be TRBD1 (6 bases). The CDR3 length is 14 residues. Germline CDR1 is SGHRS and CDR2 is YFSETQ. The V and J ends lost 6 bases and 0 bases respectively, with 10 bases between them. The DNA of the CDR3 is TGCGCCAGCACCTCGGACAGCTCCTACAATGAGCAGTTCTTC. The encoded protein is CASTSDSSYNEQFF.

V gene TRBV18 combines with J gene TRBJ2-3, with 10 bases lining up with TRBD1. CDR1 is KGHSH, CDR2 LQKENI, per germline. J was trimmed by 4 bases and V by 4 bases; bases with no gene match: 5. The CDR3 length is 15 residues. DNA of the CDR3: TGTGCCAGCTCACAAACGACAGGGGGCGCAGATACGCAGTATTTT. It specifies CASSQTTGGADTQYF.

This chain joins TRBV5-1 and TRBJ1-5; D is perhaps TRBD1 (6 bases). The CDR3 runs 14 residues. Per germline, CDR1 SGHRS and CDR2 YFSETQ. V lost 4 bases and J lost 7, with 15 bases in between. In DNA, the CDR3 is TGCGCCAGCAGCATGGAACAGGGCAGACAGCCCCAGCATTTT. It codes for CASSMEQGRQPQHF.

The chain joins TRBV5-1 to TRBJ1-2; D remains unclear. Germline V gene sequence: CDR1 SGHRS, CDR2 YFSETQ. CDR3 length: 17 amino acids. Trimming pared 0 bases from V and 4 bases from J, leaving 19 bases between. CDR3 loop: CASSLDRGMTLGYGYTF. For the CDR3, the DNA is TGCGCCAGCAGCTTGGACCGTGGTATGACATTGGGCTATGGCTACACCTTC.

The chain combines TRBV10-3 with TRBJ2-5; 8 positions agree with TRBD2. Trimming at V came to 4 bases and at J to 5 bases, leaving 6 bases not matched to a gene. Germline CDR1 is ENHRY and CDR2 is SYGVKD. CDR3 size: 14 residues. CDR3 in amino acids: CAISGAGDEETQYF. The CDR3 DNA is TGTGCCATCAGTGGAGCGGGAGACGAGGAGACCCAGTACTTC.

The gene calls are TRBV5-4 and TRBJ2-5; TRBD1 might be the D (5 bases). V dropped 3 bases and J dropped 4 bases, with 13 bases sitting between them. Germline V gives CDR1 SGHNT, CDR2 YYREEE (reference sequence). CDR3 size: 14 residues. CDR3 sequence: CASSSPGQGETQYF. The CDR3, as DNA: TGTGCCAGCAGCTCCCCCGGGCAGGGAGAGACCCAGTACTTC.

The J gene is TRBJ2-7, the V gene TRBV28; D ambiguous. This CDR3 spans 12 amino acids. The V gene's germline CDR1 is MDHEN and CDR2 SYDVKM. V lost 7 bases, J lost 3 bases, and 10 bases lay in between. For the CDR3, the DNA is TGTGCCAGCACCTTCGGCGGCTACGAGCAGTACTTC. It translates to CASTFGGYEQYF.

The chain is built from TRBV9 and TRBJ2-4; TRBD2 aligns across 7 bases. CDR1 SGDLS and CDR2 YYNGEE come from the germline V gene. With 3 bases clipped from V and 2 bases from J, the junction kept 5 bases outside the gene matches. This CDR3 is 15 amino acids long. The CDR3 coding sequence is TGTGCCAGCAGCGGAACCGGGACTACCAAAAACATTCAGTACTTC. Encoded protein: CASSGTGTTKNIQYF. The full variable domain, rest sourced from reference TRBV9 and TRBJ2-4, is DSGVTQTPKHLITATGQRVTLRCSPRSGDLSVYWYQQSLDQGLQFLIQYYNGEERAKGNILERFSAQQFPDLHSELNLSSLELGDSALYFCASSGTGTTKNIQYFGAGTRLSVL.

This clone is a singleton in its sample. One end of the junction is discordant with germline, which a read error may explain. The chain is built from TRBV28 and TRBJ2-3, with a weak D call TRBD2 (5 bases). The CDR3 sequence is 15 residues long. Germline assignment: CDR1 MDHEN and CDR2 SYDVKM. The CDR3 protein is CASSRGVASTDMQYF. The CDR3 DNA follows: TGTGCCAGCAGTCGGGGAGTAGCTAGCACAGATATGCAGTATTTT.

This chain joins TRBV5-6 and TRBJ1-2; 7 bases fit TRBD1. Unmatched junction bases numbered 8, after V lost 4 bases and J lost 5 bases. Germline V lookup: CDR1 SGHDT, CDR2 YYEEEE. This CDR3 is 14 amino acids long. This CDR3 reads CASSTDRDLYGYTF. The CDR3 region has the DNA TGTGCCAGCAGCACAGACAGGGATTTGTATGGCTACACCTTC.

The V call is TRBV5-5, the J call TRBJ1-1, with 7 nucleotides matching TRBD1. V shed 1 base, J shed 1 base, and the junction held 1 base outside the gene matches. Per the germline V gene, CDR1 is SGHKS and CDR2 is YYEKEE (reference sequence). The CDR3 length is 14 residues. The DNA of the CDR3 is TGTGCCAGCAGCTTGTGGACAGGGAACACTGAAGCTTTCTTT. Residues: CASSLWTGNTEAFF.

The chain uses TRBV30 and TRBJ2-1; 9 bases are shared with TRBD1. Unmatched junction bases numbered 17, after V lost 1 base and J lost 10 bases. CDR1 GTSNPN and CDR2 SVGIG come from the germline V gene (reference sequence). The CDR3 contains 17 residues. CDR3 DNA sequence: TGTGCCTGGAGTGGCCTGTTCCGGGACAGGGTTGTCAGGGAGCAGTTCTTC. Translation: CAWSGLFRDRVVREQFF.

V and J are TRBV18 and TRBJ1-2; 9 bases match TRBD1. Germline trimming cut 1 base from V and 6 bases from J; bases unmatched to any gene: 3. CDR1 is KGHSH, CDR2 LQKENI, per germline. The CDR3 is 14 residues long. CDR3 sequence (DNA): TGTGCCAGCTCACCACGGACAGGGGCCGATGGCTACACCTTC. This sequence encodes CASSPRTGADGYTF.

This clone was found a few times. The junction departs from the called germline gene at one end, perhaps through a read error. The same CDR3 can be traced to other DNA sequences in this sample. The genes are TRBV19 and TRBJ2-7; maybe TRBD1 (6 bases). The germline gives CDR1 LNHDA, CDR2 SQIVND (reference sequence). This CDR3 contains 14 residues. Written as DNA, the CDR3 is TGTGCCAGTAGGAGACAGGCGCCAGACTACGAACAGTACTTC. This codes for CASRRQAPDYEQYF.

The genes are TRBV7-9 and TRBJ2-1; possibly TRBD2 for D (6 bases). Germline V lookup: CDR1 SEHNR, CDR2 FQNEAQ (reference sequence). Trimming left V 6 bases short and J 7 bases short, with 19 bases between. The CDR3 has 15 residues. The CDR3 nucleotides read TGTGCCAGCAGTGGGATAGCGGAAAACGGAAATGAGCAGTTCTTC. The encoded protein is CASSGIAENGNEQFF.

This sequence joins TRBV4-1 and TRBJ2-1; the match to TRBD2 covers 13 bases. The CDR3 runs to 15 residues. The germline gives CDR1 MGHRA, CDR2 YSYEKL. The junction had 6 bases not matched to a gene; V was cut back by 4 bases and J by 9 bases. CDR3 sequence (DNA): TGCGCCAGCAGCCTCCGGACTAGCGGGAGCGCTGAGCAGTTCTTC. Residues: CASSLRTSGSAEQFF.

J is TRBJ2-7 and V is TRBV4-3; 10 bases match TRBD1. Germline CDR1 and CDR2: LGHNA and YSLEER. Trimming took 0 bases from V and 5 from J; bases not matched to a gene: 1. The CDR3 loop spans 14 amino acids. The CDR3 DNA reads as TGCGCCAGCAGCCAAGAGGACAGGGGGAACGAGCAGTACTTC. The encoded protein is CASSQEDRGNEQYF.

J is TRBJ1-1 and V is TRBV7-9; TRBD1 matches at 8 bases. This CDR3 comprises 15 residues. Per germline, CDR1 SEHNR and CDR2 FQNEAQ (reference sequence). J lost 1 base, V lost 4 bases, and 5 bases had no gene match. The CDR3 DNA reads as TGTGCCAGCAGCTCACAGGGGGTACGGAACACTGAAGCTTTCTTT. Translation: CASSSQGVRNTEAFF.

The rearrangement joins TRBV5-4 to TRBJ2-3; maybe TRBD1 (8 bases). Deletions cut 4 bases from V and 5 bases from J, with 20 bases between. The CDR3 loop spans 16 amino acids. The germline V gene has CDR1 SGHNT and CDR2 YYREEE (reference sequence). CDR3 nucleotides: TGTGCCAGCAGCGGTGGACAGGGAGGGTTACAAGATACGCAGTATTTT. Encoded protein: CASSGGQGGLQDTQYF.

This chain joins TRBV5-6 and TRBJ1-4, with TRBD1 matching over 10 bases. J gave up 8 bases and V 5 bases, and 9 bases lay outside the gene matches. CDR1 is SGHDT, CDR2 YYEEEE, per germline. This CDR3 has 15 residues. The CDR3 loop reads CASRAWGQGREKLFF. The CDR3 nucleotides are TGTGCCAGCAGGGCCTGGGGACAGGGGAGAGAAAAACTGTTTTTT.

This chain uses TRBV29-1 with TRBJ1-4; maybe TRBD1 (5 bases). CDR1 is SQVTM, CDR2 ANQGSEA, per germline. V lost 4 bases to trimming and J lost 7 bases, with 10 bases between them. The CDR3 runs 12 residues. The CDR3 sequence: CSVGTSLEKLFF. For the CDR3, the DNA is TGCAGCGTTGGGACATCTCTTGAAAAACTGTTTTTT.

The chain carries TRBV19 and TRBJ2-6; D is undetermined. Germline V gene sequence: CDR1 LNHDA, CDR2 SQIVND (reference sequence). This CDR3 spans 15 amino acids. Trimming took 3 bases from V and 1 from J, leaving 7 bases between them. CDR3 sequence (DNA): TGTGCCAGTAGTATGGTGGAGTCTGGGGCCAACGTCCTGACTTTC. It translates to CASSMVESGANVLTF.